Presented here are 21 T cell receptor beta chains from one specimen sequenced in a study of a mutant IDH1 vaccine in newly diagnosed glioma. Time point specified: week 47, end of study. Each dose of the vaccine consisted of 300 ug of mutant IDH1 20-mer peptide, with topical imiquimod. Generated by immunoSEQ multiplex PCR, the TCRdb table keeps only in-frame clones and is missing some. In the table there are 50,000 to 65,000 clones, 83% of which are singletons. Their cognate antigens are unknown. The sequencing here drew on PBMCs, taken from a glioma patient whose treatment included an IDH1 peptide vaccine. Receptors were obtained from a woman between 45 and 65 years old with glioma.

The chain recombines TRBV18 with TRBJ1-2; 10 bases are shared with TRBD1. Germline V gene data show CDR1 as KGHSH and CDR2 as LQKENI. This CDR3 is built from 15 residues. Trimming cost V 2 bases and J 4 bases; bases outside gene matches: 4. CDR3 sequence reads: CASSPDRGQVYGYTF. The CDR3 DNA sequence: TGTGCCAGCTCACCAGACAGGGGGCAGGTCTATGGCTACACCTTC.

The chain joins TRBV10-2 to TRBJ1-2; possible D gene TRBD1, 6 bases. The V and J ends lost 5 bases and 6 bases respectively, with 10 bases between them. The CDR3 is 12 residues long. Germline V gene sequence: CDR1 WSHSY, CDR2 SAAADI. This CDR3 is CASSYNRDGYTF. CDR3 coding DNA: TGCGCCAGCAGTTATAACAGGGATGGCTACACCTTC.

The CDR3 reads CASSQDGRSDTQYF. The CDR3 DNA is TGCGCCAGCAGCCAGGACGGGCGGTCAGATACGCAGTATTTT. The chain employs TRBV4-1 and TRBJ2-3; no clear D gene. The germline gives CDR1 MGHRA, CDR2 YSYEKL. V gave up 3 bases and J gave up 4 bases, with 11 bases separating them. The CDR3 contains 14 residues.

This clone showed up just a few times. J is TRBJ1-2 and V is TRBV4-2; 10 nucleotides line up with TRBD1. The V gene end was trimmed by 4 bases and the J gene end by 6 bases; junction bases not matched to a gene: 5. Looked up from germline, CDR1 is LGHNA and CDR2 is YNFKEQ. The CDR3 has 14 residues. The CDR3 loop reads CASSPTGGRDGYTF. CDR3 sequence (DNA): TGTGCCAGCAGCCCGACAGGGGGCCGGGATGGCTACACCTTC.

The rearrangement uses TRBV4-1 and TRBJ2-5, with D possibly matching TRBD1 (6 bases). CDR1 and CDR2 from the germline V gene are MGHRA and YSYEKL. This CDR3 is 16 amino acids long. With 6 bases removed from V and 5 bases from J, the gap between germline ends came to 22 bases. The CDR3 reads CASSQSDRKWWETQYF. DNA of the CDR3: TGCGCCAGCAGTCAGTCAGACAGGAAATGGTGGGAGACCCAGTACTTC.

The chain employs TRBV10-2 and TRBJ1-2; weak D call: TRBD1 (5 bases). The CDR3 is made up of 13 amino acids. Trimming took off 2 bases at V and 7 bases at J, with 11 bases between the two ends. Germline loops: CDR1 WSHSY, CDR2 SAAADI. CDR3 sequence (DNA): TGCGCCAGCAGTGAGGGGACGGCCGGTGGCTACACCTTC. Translated: CASSEGTAGGYTF.

J is TRBJ1-1 and V is TRBV2, with unresolved D. Per germline, CDR1 SNHLY and CDR2 FYNNEI. The CDR3 consists of 14 residues. V gave up 6 bases and J gave up 2 bases, with 13 bases separating them. CDR3: CASSLRDSNTEAFF. CDR3 DNA: TGTGCCAGCAGCCTACGGGATTCCAACACTGAAGCTTTCTTT.

CDR3 in amino acids: CASSEGLSNQPQHF. The DNA of the CDR3 is TGCGCCAGCAGCGAGGGCCTTAGCAATCAGCCCCAGCATTTT. The chain employs TRBV5-1 and TRBJ1-5, with D hard to call. There are 14 residues in the CDR3. Germline-derived CDR1 and CDR2 are SGHRS and YFSETQ. The germline V and J ends were trimmed by 4 bases and 0 bases, with 8 bases remaining between them.

A few counts support this clone. This rearrangement joins TRBV9 to TRBJ1-1; weak D call: TRBD1 (5 bases). The CDR3 length is 17 residues. V shed 0 bases and J shed 4 bases, with 19 bases lying between them. The V gene's germline CDR1 is SGDLS and CDR2 YYNGEE. The CDR3 is CASSVEGYRVGGTEAFF. CDR3 in DNA: TGTGCCAGCAGCGTAGAGGGATATCGGGTGGGGGGCACTGAAGCTTTCTTT.

The chain combines TRBV6-6 with TRBJ2-2, with TRBD1 matching 8 bases. The CDR3 extends over 14 amino acids. J gave up 5 bases and V 5 bases, and 4 bases lay outside the gene matches. From germline, CDR1 is MNHNY and CDR2 SVGAGI (reference sequence). This CDR3 reads CASSPDRATGELFF. The CDR3 DNA is TGTGCCAGCAGTCCGGACAGGGCAACCGGGGAGCTGTTTTTT.

The chain uses TRBV2 and TRBJ2-7; 7 nucleotides match TRBD2. Losses at the gene ends were 2 bases for V and 4 bases for J; bases not matched to a gene: 5. The CDR3 runs to 14 residues. Germline V gene lookup returns CDR1 SNHLY and CDR2 FYNNEI. The CDR3 is CASSETTGGYEQYF. The CDR3 bases are TGTGCCAGCAGTGAAACTACGGGGGGATACGAGCAGTACTTC.

The gene calls are TRBV6-6 and TRBJ1-2, with D uncertain. CDR3 length equals 15 residues. The V gene's germline CDR1 is MNHNY and CDR2 SVGAGI (reference sequence). V lost 2 bases, J lost 7 bases, and 17 bases lay in between. The CDR3 spells CASSYIASIPSGYTF. The CDR3 bases are TGTGCCAGCAGTTACATTGCGTCAATTCCGAGTGGCTACACCTTC.

This clone was picked up a small number of times. The genes are TRBV5-6 and TRBJ2-1; D gene uncertain. Trimming removed 0 bases from V and 4 bases from J, with 5 bases in between. The CDR3 contains 13 residues. The germline V gene encodes CDR1 SGHDT and CDR2 YYEEEE. The CDR3 bases are TGTGCCAGCAGCTTGGAGTTATACAATGAGCAGTTCTTC. It codes for CASSLELYNEQFF. Drawing the rest from reference TRBV5-6 and TRBJ2-1, the complete variable domain is DAGVTQSPTHLIKTRGQQVTLRCSPKSGHDTVSWYQQALGQGPQFIFQYYEEEERQRGNFPDRFSGHQFPNYSSELNVNALLLGDSALYLCASSLELYNEQFFGPGTRLTVL.

V usage is TRBV2 and J usage is TRBJ2-1; possibly TRBD1 for D (6 bases). The ends were cut back, 7 bases at V and 5 bases at J, with 15 bases in the middle. Per germline, CDR1 SNHLY and CDR2 FYNNEI. This CDR3 region has 14 residues. In DNA, the CDR3 is TGTGCCAGCAAGCAGGGGTTTCGGGACAATGAGCAGTTCTTC. Encoded protein: CASKQGFRDNEQFF. Drawing the rest from reference TRBV2 and TRBJ2-1, the complete variable domain is EPEVTQTPSHQVTQMGQEVILRCVPISNHLYFYWYRQILGQKVEFLVSFYNNEISEKSEIFDDQFSVERPDGSNFTLKIRSTKLEDSAMYFCASKQGFRDNEQFFGPGTRLTVL.

The chain couples TRBV4-1 to TRBJ2-3; a weak D match, TRBD2 (5 bases). Germline-derived CDR1 and CDR2 are MGHRA and YSYEKL. V lost 1 base and J 8 bases, leaving 16 bases between the germline ends. The CDR3 extends over 15 amino acids. The CDR3 is CASSQVGAALGTQYF. In DNA, the CDR3 is TGCGCCAGCAGCCAAGTCGGAGCGGCTCTGGGTACGCAGTATTTT.

The gene calls are TRBV10-3 and TRBJ1-5; D gene ambiguous. V was cut by 0 bases and J by 2 bases, with 8 bases left in between. CDR1 and CDR2 (germline): ENHRY, SYGVKD. The CDR3 totals 15 residues. In nucleotides, the CDR3 is TGTGCCATCAGTGAGTCCACCATCGGCAATCAGCCCCAGCATTTT. Its translation is CAISESTIGNQPQHF.

The chain recombines TRBV5-1 with TRBJ2-7, with D unresolved. The CDR3 totals 13 residues. Trimming stripped 1 base from V and 7 bases from J, with 12 bases between. Germline V gene sequence: CDR1 SGHRS, CDR2 YFSETQ. The CDR3 here is CASSLFTEREQYF. The CDR3 region has the DNA TGCGCCAGCAGCTTGTTTACCGAGAGGGAGCAGTACTTC.

This CDR3 reads CASSLSGGKMDTQYF. The CDR3 nucleotides read TGTGCCAGCAGCTTGTCAGGGGGGAAGATGGATACGCAGTATTTT. The V gene is TRBV7-6, the J gene TRBJ2-3, with a possible D match to TRBD1 (7 bases). CDR1 and CDR2 from the germline V gene are SGHVS and FNYEAQ. Trimming pared 3 bases from V and 6 bases from J, leaving 16 bases between. The CDR3 totals 15 residues.

The chain has TRBV29-1 and TRBJ2-2; perhaps TRBD1 as D (5 bases). Germline V gene lookup returns CDR1 SQVTM and CDR2 ANQGSEA. This CDR3 has 16 amino acids. Between the trimmed V and J ends, which lost 1 base and 0 bases, there was a span of 12 bases. The CDR3 is CSVEAGSSANTGELFF. CDR3 nucleotides: TGCAGCGTTGAAGCAGGGTCAAGTGCGAACACCGGGGAGCTGTTTTTT.

V is TRBV15 and J is TRBJ2-3; TRBD2 agrees at 7 bases. V trimming: 8 bases; J trimming: 3 bases; junction bases outside the gene matches: 5. This CDR3 comprises 13 residues. Germline V CDR1 and CDR2: LNHNV, YYDKDF (reference sequence). The CDR3 reads CATLLGGTDTQYF. CDR3 DNA: TGTGCCACCCTATTGGGGGGGACAGATACGCAGTATTTT.

This clone was detected only a few times. CDR3 loop: CASSSDRVDTGELFF. Written as DNA, the CDR3 is TGTGCCAGCAGCTCCGACAGGGTGGACACCGGGGAGCTGTTTTTT. The rearrangement joins TRBV9 to TRBJ2-2, with 7 positions matching TRBD1. There are 15 residues in the CDR3. Per the germline V gene, CDR1 is SGDLS and CDR2 is YYNGEE. After removal of 4 bases from V and 3 bases from J, the junction contained 6 bases not matched to a gene.